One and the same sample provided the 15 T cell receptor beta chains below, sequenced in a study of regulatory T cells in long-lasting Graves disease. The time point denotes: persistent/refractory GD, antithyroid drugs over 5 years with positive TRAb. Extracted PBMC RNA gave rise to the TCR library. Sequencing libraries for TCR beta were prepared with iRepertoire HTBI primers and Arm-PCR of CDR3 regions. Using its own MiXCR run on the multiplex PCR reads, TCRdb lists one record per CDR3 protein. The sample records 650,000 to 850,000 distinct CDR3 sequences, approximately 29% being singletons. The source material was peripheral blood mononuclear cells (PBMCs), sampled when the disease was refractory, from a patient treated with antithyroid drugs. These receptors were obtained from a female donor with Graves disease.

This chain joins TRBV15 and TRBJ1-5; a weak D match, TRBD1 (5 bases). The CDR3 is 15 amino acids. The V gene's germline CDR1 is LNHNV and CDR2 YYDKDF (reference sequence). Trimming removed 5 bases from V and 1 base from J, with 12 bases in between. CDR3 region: CATSPRGRSNQPQHF. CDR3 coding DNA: TGTGCCACCAGCCCCCGGGGCAGAAGCAATCAGCCCCAGCATTTT.

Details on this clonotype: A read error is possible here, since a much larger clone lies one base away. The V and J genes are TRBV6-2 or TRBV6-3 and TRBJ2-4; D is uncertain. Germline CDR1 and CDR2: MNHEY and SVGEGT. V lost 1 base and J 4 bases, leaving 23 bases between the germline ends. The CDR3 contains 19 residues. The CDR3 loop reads CASSYFELGAINYKNIQYF. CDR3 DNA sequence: TGTGCCAGCAGTTACTTCGAGCTAGGAGCGATAAACTATAAAAACATTCAGTACTTC.

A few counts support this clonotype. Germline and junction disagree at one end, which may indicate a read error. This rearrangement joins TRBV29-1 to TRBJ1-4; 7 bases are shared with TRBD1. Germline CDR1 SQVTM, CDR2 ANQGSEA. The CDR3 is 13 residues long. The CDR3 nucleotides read TGCAGCGTCCAGGACAGGACTATTGAAAAACTGTTTTTT. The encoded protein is CSVQDRTIEKLFF. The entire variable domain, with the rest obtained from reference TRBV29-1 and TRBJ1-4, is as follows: SAVISQKPSRDICQRGTSLTIQCQVDSQVTMMFWYRQQPGQSLTLIATANQGSEATYESGFVIDKFPISRPNLTFSTLTVSNMSPEDSSIYLCSVQDRTIEKLFFGSGTQLSVL.

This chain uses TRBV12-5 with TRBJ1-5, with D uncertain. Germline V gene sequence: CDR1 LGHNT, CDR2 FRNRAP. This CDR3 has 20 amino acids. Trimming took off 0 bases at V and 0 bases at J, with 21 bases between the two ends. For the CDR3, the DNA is TGTGCTAGTGGTTTGGTACTTGGCCGGAGTGATAATCTTAGCAATCAGCCCCAGCATTTT. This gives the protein CASGLVLGRSDNLSNQPQHF. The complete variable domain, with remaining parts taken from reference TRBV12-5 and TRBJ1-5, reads DARVTQTPRHKVTEMGQEVTMRCQPILGHNTVFWYRQTMMQGLELLAYFRNRAPLDDSGMPKDRFSAEMPDATLATLKIQPSEPRDSAVYFCASGLVLGRSDNLSNQPQHFGDGTRLSIL.

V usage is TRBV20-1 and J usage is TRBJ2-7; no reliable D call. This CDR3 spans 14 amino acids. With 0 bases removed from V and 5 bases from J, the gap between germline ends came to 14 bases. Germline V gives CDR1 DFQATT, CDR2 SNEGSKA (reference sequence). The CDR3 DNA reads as TGCAGTGCTAGAGATCCCTTGGGAAGGGACGAGCAGTACTTC. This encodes CSARDPLGRDEQYF.

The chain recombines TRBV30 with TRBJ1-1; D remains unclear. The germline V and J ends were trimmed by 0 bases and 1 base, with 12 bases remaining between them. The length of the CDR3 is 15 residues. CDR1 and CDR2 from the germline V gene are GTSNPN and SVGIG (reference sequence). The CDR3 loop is CAWSVLRAGNTEAFF. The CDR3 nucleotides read TGTGCCTGGAGTGTACTTCGGGCGGGGAACACTGAAGCTTTCTTT.

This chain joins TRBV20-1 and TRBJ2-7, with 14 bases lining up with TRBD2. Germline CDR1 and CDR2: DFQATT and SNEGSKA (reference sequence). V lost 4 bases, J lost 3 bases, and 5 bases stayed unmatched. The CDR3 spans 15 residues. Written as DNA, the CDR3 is TGCAGTGCTACGAGGGGACTAGCGGGAGTCTACGAGCAGTACTTC. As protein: CSATRGLAGVYEQYF.

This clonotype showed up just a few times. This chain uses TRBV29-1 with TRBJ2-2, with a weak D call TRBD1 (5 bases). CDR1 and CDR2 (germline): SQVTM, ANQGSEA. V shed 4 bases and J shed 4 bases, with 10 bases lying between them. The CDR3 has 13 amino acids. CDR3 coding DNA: TGCAGCGTTGCGACCAGGGTCACCGGGGAGCTGTTTTTT. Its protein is CSVATRVTGELFF.

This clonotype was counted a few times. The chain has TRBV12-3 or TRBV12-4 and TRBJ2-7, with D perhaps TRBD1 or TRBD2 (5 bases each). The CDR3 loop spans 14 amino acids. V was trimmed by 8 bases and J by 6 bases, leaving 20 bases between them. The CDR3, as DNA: TGTGCCAGCGGGGGAGACTTAGTCCCTCTCGAGCAGTACTTC. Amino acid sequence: CASGGDLVPLEQYF.

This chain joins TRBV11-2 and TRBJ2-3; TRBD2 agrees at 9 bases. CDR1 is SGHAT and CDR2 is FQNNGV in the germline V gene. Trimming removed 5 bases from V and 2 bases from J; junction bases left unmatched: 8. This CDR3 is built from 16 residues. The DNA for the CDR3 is TGTGCCAGCAGCCCGCGACTAGCGGAAATCACAGATACGCAGTATTTT. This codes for CASSPRLAEITDTQYF. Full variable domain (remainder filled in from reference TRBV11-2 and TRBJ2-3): EAGVAQSPRYKIIEKRQSVAFWCNPISGHATLYWYQQILGQGPKLLIQFQNNGVVDDSQLPKDRFSAERLKGVDSTLKIQPAKLEDSAVYLCASSPRLAEITDTQYFGPGTRLTVL.

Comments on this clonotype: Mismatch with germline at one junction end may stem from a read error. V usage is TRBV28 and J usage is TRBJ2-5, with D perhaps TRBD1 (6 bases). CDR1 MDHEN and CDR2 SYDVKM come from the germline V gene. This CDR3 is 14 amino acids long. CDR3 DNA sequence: TGTACCAGCAGTATGGGACATCTACAAGAGACCCAGTACTTC. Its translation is CTSSMGHLQETQYF.

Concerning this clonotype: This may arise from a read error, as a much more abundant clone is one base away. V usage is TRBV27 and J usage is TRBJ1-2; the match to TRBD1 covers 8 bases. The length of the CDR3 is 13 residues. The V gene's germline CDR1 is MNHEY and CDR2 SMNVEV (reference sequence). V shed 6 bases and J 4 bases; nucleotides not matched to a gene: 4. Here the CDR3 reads CASRATGAYGYTF. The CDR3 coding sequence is TGTGCCAGCAGGGCGACAGGGGCCTATGGCTACACCTTC.

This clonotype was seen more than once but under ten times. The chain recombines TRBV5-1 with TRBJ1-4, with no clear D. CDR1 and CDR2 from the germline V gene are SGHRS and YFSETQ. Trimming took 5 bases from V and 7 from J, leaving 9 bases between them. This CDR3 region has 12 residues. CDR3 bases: TGCGCCAGCAGTGAAGCCGGTGAAAAACTGTTTTTT. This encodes CASSEAGEKLFF. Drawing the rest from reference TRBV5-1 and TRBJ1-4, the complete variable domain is KAGVTQTPRYLIKTRGQQVTLSCSPISGHRSVSWYQQTPGQGLQFLFEYFSETQRNKGNFPGRFSGRQFSNSRSEMNVSTLELGDSALYLCASSEAGEKLFFGSGTQLSVL.

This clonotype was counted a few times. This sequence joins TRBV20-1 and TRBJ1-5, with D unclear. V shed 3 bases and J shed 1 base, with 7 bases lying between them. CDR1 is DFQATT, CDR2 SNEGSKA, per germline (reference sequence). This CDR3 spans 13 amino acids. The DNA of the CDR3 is TGCAGTGCTAGGGAACGGAGCAATCAGCCCCAGCATTTT. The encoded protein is CSARERSNQPQHF.

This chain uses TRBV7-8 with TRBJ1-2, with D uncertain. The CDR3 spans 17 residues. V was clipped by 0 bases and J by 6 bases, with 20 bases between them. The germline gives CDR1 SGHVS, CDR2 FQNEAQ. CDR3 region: CASSLAMVGGPTDGYTF. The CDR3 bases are TGTGCCAGCAGCTTAGCTATGGTGGGAGGGCCGACGGATGGCTACACCTTC.